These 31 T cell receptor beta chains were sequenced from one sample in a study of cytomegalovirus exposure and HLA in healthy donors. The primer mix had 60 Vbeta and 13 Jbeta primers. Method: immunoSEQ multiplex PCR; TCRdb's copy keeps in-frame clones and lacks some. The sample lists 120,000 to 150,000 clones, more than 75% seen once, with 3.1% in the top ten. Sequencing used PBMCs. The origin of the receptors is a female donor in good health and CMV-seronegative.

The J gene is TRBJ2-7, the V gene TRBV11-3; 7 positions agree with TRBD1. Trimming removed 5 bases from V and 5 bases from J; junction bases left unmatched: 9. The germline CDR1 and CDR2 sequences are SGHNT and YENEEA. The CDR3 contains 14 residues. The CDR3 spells CASSKNRGYHEQYF. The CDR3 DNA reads TGTGCCAGCAGCAAAAACAGGGGTTACCACGAGCAGTACTTC. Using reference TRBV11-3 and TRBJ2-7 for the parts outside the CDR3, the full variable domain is EAGVVQSPRYKIIEKKQPVAFWCNPISGHNTLYWYLQNLGQGPELLIRYENEEAVDDSQLPKDRFSAERLKGVDSTLKIQPAELGDSAVYLCASSKNRGYHEQYFGPGTRLTVT.

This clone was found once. CDR3 nucleotides: TGCGCCAGCAGCCAAGTTTGGAGGGGGAACACTGAAGCTTTCTTT. Translated, it gives CASSQVWRGNTEAFF. The J gene is TRBJ1-1, the V gene TRBV4-3; possible D gene TRBD1, 5 bases. V lost 1 base and J 1 base, leaving 10 bases between the germline ends. CDR3 length equals 15 residues. Per the germline V gene, CDR1 is LGHNA and CDR2 is YSLEER.

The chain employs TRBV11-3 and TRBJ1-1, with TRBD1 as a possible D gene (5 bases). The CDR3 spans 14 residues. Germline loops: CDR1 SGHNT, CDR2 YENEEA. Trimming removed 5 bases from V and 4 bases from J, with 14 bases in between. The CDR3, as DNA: TGTGCCAGCAGCCGTAGGGGTTCCGGCACTGAAGCTTTCTTT. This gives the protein CASSRRGSGTEAFF.

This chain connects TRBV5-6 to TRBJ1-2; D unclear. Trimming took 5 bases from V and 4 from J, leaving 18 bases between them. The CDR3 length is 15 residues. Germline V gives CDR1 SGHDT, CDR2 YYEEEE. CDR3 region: CASRGSKLGSYGYTF. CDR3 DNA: TGTGCCAGCAGGGGATCAAAACTAGGAAGCTATGGCTACACCTTC.

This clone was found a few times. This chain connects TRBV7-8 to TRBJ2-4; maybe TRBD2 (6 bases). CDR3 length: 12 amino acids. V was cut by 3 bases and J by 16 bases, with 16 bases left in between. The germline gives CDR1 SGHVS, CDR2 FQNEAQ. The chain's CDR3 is CASSFSSGTPYF. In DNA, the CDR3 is TGTGCCAGCAGCTTCAGCTCCGGGACTCCTTACTTC. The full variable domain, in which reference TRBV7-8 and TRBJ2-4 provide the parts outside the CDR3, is GAGVSQSPRYKVAKRGQDVALRCDPISGHVSLFWYQQALGQGPEFLTYFQNEAQLDKSGLPSDRFFAERPEGSVSTLKIQRTQQEDSAVYLCASSFSSGTPYFGAGTRLSVL.

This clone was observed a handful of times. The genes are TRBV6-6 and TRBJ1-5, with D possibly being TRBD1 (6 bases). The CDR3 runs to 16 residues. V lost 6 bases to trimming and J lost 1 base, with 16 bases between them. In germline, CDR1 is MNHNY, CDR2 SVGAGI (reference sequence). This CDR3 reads CASRPANRESNQPQHF. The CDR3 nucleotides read TGTGCCAGCAGACCCGCAAACAGGGAAAGCAATCAGCCCCAGCATTTT.

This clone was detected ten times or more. In nucleotides, the CDR3 is TGTGCCAGCAGCTCTGGGCTGGGGAGGGCTTTCTTT. This sequence encodes CASSSGLGRAFF. The genes are TRBV5-6 and TRBJ1-1; no reliable D call. CDR3 length equals 12 residues. Trimming pared 3 bases from V and 11 bases from J, leaving 14 bases between. Germline V gene data show CDR1 as SGHDT and CDR2 as YYEEEE. Drawing the rest from reference TRBV5-6 and TRBJ1-1, the complete variable domain is DAGVTQSPTHLIKTRGQQVTLRCSPKSGHDTVSWYQQALGQGPQFIFQYYEEEERQRGNFPDRFSGHQFPNYSSELNVNALLLGDSALYLCASSSGLGRAFFGQGTRLTVV.

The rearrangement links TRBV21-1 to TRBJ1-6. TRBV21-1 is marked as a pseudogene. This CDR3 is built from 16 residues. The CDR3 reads CASSKYGRQRNSPLHF. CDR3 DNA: TGTGCCAGCAGCAAATACGGGAGACAGCGAAATTCACCCCTCCACTTT.

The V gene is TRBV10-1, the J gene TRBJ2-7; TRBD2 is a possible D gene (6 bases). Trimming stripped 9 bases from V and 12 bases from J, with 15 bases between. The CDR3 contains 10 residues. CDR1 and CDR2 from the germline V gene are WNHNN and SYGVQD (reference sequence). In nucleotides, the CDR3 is TGCGCCAGGGAACCGGGACTCCCGTACTTC. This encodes CAREPGLPYF.

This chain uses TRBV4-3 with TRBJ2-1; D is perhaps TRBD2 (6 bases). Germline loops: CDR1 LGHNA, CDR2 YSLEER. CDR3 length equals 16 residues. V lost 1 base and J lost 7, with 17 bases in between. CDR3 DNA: TGCGCCAGCAGCCAAGGGGGCGGGGCGCTGGGTAATGAGCAGTTCTTC. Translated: CASSQGGGALGNEQFF.

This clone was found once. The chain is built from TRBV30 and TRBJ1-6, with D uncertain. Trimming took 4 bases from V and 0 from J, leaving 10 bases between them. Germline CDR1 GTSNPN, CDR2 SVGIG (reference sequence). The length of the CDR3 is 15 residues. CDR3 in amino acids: CAWKAGSSYNSPLHF. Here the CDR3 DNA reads TGTGCCTGGAAGGCGGGGAGCTCCTATAATTCACCCCTCCACTTT.

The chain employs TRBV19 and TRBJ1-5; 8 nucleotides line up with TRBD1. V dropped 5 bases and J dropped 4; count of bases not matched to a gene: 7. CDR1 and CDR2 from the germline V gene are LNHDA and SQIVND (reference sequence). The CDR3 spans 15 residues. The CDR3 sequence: CASSLTGQANQPQHF. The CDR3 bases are TGTGCCAGTAGTTTAACGGGACAGGCTAATCAGCCCCAGCATTTT.

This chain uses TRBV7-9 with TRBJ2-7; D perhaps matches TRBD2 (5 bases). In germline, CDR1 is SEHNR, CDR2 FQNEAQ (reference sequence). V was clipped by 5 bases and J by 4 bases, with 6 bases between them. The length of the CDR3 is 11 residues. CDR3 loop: CASSPGYEQYF. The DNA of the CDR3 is TGTGCCAGCAGCCCGGGGTACGAGCAGTACTTC. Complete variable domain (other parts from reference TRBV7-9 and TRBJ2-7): DTGVSQNPRHKITKRGQNVTFRCDPISEHNRLYWYRQTLGQGPEFLTYFQNEAQLEKSRLLSDRFSAERPKGSFSTLEIQRTEQGDSAMYLCASSPGYEQYFGPGTRLTVT.

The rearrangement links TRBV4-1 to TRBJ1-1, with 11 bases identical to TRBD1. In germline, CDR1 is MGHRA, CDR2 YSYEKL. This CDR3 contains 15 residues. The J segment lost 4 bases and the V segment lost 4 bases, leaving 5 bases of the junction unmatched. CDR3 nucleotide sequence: TGCGCCAGCAGCCGCGGACAGGGGGCCACCACTGAAGCTTTCTTT. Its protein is CASSRGQGATTEAFF.

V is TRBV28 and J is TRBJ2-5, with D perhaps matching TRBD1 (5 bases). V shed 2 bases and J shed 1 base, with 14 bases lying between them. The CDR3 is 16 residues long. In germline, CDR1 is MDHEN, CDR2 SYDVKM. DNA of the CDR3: TGTGCCAGCAGTTTAGCTCATCCGACAGTCCAAGAGACCCAGTACTTC. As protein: CASSLAHPTVQETQYF.

The DNA of the CDR3 is TGCGCCAGCAGCTTGCGGACAACAGGGGACGATACGCAGTATTTT. As protein: CASSLRTTGDDTQYF. J is TRBJ2-3 and V is TRBV5-1; 7 bases fit TRBD1. The CDR3 is 15 amino acids. The germline V gene has CDR1 SGHRS and CDR2 YFSETQ. With V trimmed by 1 base and J by 6 bases, 8 bases remained unmatched.

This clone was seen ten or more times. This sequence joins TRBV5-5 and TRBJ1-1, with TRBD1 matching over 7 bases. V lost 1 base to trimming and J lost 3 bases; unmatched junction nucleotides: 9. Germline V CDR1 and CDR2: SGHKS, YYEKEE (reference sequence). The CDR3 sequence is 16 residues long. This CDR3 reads CASSLRQGRTYTEAFF. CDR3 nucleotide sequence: TGTGCCAGCAGCTTGAGACAGGGCAGGACGTACACTGAAGCTTTCTTT.

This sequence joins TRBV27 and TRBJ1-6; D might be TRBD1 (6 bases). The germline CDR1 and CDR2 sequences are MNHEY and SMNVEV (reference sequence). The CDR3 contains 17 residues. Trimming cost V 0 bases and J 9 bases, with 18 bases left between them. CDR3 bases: TGTGCCAGCAGTTTATCAGCTCGAGCGGGGGCTGGTTCACCCCTCCACTTT. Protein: CASSLSARAGAGSPLHF.

CDR3 bases: TGTGCTAGTGGTTTAAGTTTACGGGCGAACACCGGGGAGCTGTTTTTT. It codes for CASGLSLRANTGELFF. The rearrangement links TRBV12-5 to TRBJ2-2; no reliable D call. The CDR3 totals 16 residues. Germline values: CDR1 LGHNT, CDR2 FRNRAP. The V and J ends lost 3 bases and 0 bases respectively, with 11 bases between them.

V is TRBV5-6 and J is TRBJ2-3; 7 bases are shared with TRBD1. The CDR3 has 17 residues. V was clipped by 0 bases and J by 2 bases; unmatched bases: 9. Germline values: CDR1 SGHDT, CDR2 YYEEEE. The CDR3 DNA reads TGTGCCAGCAGCTTGGCGGGGAGAGGGGGCAACACAGATACGCAGTATTTT. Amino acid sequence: CASSLAGRGGNTDTQYF.

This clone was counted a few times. In DNA, the CDR3 is TGTGCCAGCAGCTTATTGGGCAAGGGGCAGGGGGCCTACGAGCAGTACTTC. Protein sequence: CASSLLGKGQGAYEQYF. The chain combines TRBV7-9 with TRBJ2-7; TRBD1 matches at 7 bases. Unmatched junction bases numbered 12, after V lost 2 bases and J lost 2 bases. Germline CDR1 and CDR2: SEHNR and FQNEAQ (reference sequence). The length of the CDR3 is 17 residues. The entire variable domain, with the rest obtained from reference TRBV7-9 and TRBJ2-7, is as follows: DTGVSQNPRHKITKRGQNVTFRCDPISEHNRLYWYRQTLGQGPEFLTYFQNEAQLEKSRLLSDRFSAERPKGSFSTLEIQRTEQGDSAMYLCASSLLGKGQGAYEQYFGPGTRLTVT.

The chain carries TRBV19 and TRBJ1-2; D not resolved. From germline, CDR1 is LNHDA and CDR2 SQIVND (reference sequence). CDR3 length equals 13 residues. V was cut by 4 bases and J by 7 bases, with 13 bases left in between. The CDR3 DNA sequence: TGTGCCAGTAGTACCCAGCGAACGGGTGGCTACACCTTC. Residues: CASSTQRTGGYTF.

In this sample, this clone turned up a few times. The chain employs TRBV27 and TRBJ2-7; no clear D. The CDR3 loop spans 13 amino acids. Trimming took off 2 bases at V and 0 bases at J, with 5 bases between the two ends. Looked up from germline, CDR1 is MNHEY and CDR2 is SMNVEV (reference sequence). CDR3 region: CASSLASSYEQYF. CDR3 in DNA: TGTGCCAGCAGTTTAGCTAGCTCCTACGAGCAGTACTTC.

The CDR3: CASSEGVAGAQETQYF. DNA of the CDR3: TGCGCCAGCAGTGAAGGGGTAGCGGGAGCTCAAGAGACCCAGTACTTC. The chain carries TRBV10-2 and TRBJ2-5, with 9 positions matching TRBD2. V gave up 3 bases and J gave up 2 bases; unmatched junction bases: 7. Per germline, CDR1 WSHSY and CDR2 SAAADI. This CDR3 has 16 amino acids.

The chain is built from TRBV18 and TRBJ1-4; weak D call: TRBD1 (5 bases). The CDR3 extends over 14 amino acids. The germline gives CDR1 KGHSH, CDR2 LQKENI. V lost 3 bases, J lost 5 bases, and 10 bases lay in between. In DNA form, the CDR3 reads TGTGCCAGCTCACCTGGACACCCGAATGAAAAACTGTTTTTT. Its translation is CASSPGHPNEKLFF.

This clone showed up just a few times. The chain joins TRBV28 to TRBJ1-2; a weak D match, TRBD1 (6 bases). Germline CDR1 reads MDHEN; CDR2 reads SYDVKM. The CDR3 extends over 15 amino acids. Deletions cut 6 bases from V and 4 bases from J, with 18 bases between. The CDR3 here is CASSVPGQGTYGYTF. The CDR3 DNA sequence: TGTGCCAGCAGCGTCCCGGGACAAGGGACCTATGGCTACACCTTC.

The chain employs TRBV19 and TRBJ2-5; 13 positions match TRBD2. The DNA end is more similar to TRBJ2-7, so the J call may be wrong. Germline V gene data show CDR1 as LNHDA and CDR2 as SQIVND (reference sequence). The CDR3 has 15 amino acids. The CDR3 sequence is CASSQGLAGTYEQYF. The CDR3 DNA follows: TGTGCCAGTAGCCAGGGACTAGCGGGGACCTACGAGCAGTACTTC.

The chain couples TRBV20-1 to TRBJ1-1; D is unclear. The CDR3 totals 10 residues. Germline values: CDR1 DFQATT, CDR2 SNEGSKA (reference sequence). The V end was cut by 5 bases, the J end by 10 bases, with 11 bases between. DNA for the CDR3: TGCAGTGCTCCCGCAGAGGCAGCTTTCTTT. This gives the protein CSAPAEAAFF.

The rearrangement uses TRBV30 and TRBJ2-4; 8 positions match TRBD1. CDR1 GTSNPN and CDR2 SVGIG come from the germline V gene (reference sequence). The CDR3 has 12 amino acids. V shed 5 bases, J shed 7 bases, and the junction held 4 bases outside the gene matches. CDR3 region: CAWDGTGNIQYF. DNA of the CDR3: TGTGCCTGGGACGGGACAGGTAACATTCAGTACTTC.

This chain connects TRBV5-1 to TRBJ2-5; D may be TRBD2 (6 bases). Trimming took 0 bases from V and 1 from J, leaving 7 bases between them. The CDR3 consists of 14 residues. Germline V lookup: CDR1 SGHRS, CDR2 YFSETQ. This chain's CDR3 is CASSLVGGQETQYF. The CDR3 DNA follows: TGCGCCAGCAGCTTGGTGGGGGGCCAAGAGACCCAGTACTTC.

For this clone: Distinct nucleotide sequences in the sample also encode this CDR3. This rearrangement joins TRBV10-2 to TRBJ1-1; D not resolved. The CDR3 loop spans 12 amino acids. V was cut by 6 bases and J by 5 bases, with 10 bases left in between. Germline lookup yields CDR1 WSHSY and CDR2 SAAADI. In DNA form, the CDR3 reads TGCGCCAGCAGGGCCGGGGAAACTGAAGCTTTCTTT. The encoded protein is CASRAGETEAFF.